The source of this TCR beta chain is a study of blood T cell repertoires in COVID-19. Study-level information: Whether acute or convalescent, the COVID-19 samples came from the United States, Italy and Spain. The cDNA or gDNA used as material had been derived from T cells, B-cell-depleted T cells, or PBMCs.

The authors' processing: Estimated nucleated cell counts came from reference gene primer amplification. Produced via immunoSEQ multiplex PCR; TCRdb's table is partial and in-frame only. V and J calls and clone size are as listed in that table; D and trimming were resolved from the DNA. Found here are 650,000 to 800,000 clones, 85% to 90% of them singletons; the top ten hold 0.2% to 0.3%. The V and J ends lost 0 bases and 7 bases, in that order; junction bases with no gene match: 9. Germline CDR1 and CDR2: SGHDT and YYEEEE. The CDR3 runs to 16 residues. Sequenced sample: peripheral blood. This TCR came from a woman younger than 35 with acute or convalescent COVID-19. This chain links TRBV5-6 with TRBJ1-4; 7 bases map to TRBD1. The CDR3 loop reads CASSLVAGGVGEKLFF. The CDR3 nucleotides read TGTGCCAGCAGCTTGGTAGCAGGGGGAGTAGGTGAAAAACTGTTTTTT.